This section outlines one T cell receptor (beta chain) sequence together with its context. A much larger clone sits a single nucleotide away, making a read error possible. Germline lookup yields CDR1 ENHRY and CDR2 SYGVKD. The CDR3 consists of 13 residues. The entry originates in a study of CD8 T cells in ankylosing spondylitis. Using quantitative 5'-RACE with molecular barcodes, the authors made TCR beta libraries. TCRdb recomputed calls from the 5' RACE reads with MiXCR, one row per CDR3 protein. This sample has 200,000 to 250,000 distinct CDR3 sequences, with 7.5% to 9.5% found just once. Specimen: blood, either unsorted or a sorted T cell fraction (not recorded which). This sequence was found in a female donor with ankylosing spondylitis or in good health (not recorded which). The genes are TRBV10-3 and TRBJ2-7; tentatively, D is TRBD1 or TRBD2 (5 bases each). The CDR3 coding sequence is TGTGTCATCAGTCTAGGGACCAACTACGAGCAGTACTTC. Amino acids: CVISLGTNYEQYF.